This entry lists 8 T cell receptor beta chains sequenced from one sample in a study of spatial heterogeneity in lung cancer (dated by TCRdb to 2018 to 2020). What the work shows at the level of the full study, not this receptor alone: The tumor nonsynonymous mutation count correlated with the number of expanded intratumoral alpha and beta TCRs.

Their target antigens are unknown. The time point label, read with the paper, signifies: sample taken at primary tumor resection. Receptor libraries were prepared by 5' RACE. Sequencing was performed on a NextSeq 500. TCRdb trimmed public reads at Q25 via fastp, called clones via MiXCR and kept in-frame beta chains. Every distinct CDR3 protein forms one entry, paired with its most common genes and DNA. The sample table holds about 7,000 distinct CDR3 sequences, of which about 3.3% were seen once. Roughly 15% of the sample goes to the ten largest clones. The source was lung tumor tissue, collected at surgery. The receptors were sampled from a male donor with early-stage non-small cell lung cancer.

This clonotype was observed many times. Written as DNA, the CDR3 is TGTGCCAGCAGCTCTGGACAGGGCACAGATACGCAGTATTTT. As protein: CASSSGQGTDTQYF. The rearrangement links TRBV9 to TRBJ2-3; 7 positions match TRBD1. This CDR3 has 14 amino acids. The germline V gene encodes CDR1 SGDLS and CDR2 YYNGEE. Trimming took 4 bases from V and 1 from J; bases not matched to a gene: 3.

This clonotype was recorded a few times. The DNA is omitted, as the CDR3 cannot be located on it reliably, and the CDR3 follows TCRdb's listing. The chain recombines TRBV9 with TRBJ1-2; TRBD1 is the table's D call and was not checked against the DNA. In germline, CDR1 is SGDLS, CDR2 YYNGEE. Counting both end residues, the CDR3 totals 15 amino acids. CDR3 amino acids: CASSVAEGADYGYNF.

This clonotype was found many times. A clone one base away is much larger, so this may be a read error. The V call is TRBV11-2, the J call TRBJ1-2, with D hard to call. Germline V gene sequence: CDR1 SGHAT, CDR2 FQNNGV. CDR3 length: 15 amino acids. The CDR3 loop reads CASSLAPGSTYGYNF. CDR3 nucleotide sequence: TGTGCCAGCAGCTTAGCCCCTGGCAGCACATATGGCTACAACTTC.

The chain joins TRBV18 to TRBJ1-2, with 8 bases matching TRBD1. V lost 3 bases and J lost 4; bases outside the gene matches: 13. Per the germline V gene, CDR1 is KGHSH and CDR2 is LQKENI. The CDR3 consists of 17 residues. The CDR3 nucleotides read TGTGCCAGCTCACCTTACTCGGGACAGGACACTATCTATGGCTACACCTTC. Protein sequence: CASSPYSGQDTIYGYTF.

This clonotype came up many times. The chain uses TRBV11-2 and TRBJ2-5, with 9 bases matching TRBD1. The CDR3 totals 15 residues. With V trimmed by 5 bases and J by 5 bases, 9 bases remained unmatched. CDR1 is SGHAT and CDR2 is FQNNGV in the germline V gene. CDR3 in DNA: TGTGCCAGCAGCGCCCGACAGGGGGGAGGGGAGACCCAGTACTTC. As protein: CASSARQGGGETQYF.

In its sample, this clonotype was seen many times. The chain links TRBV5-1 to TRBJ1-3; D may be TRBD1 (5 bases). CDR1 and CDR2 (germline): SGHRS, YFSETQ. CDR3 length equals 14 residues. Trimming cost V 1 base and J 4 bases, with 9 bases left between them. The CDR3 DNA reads TGCGCCAGCAGCTTGACGCAGGGCGGAAACACCATATATTTT. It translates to CASSLTQGGNTIYF.

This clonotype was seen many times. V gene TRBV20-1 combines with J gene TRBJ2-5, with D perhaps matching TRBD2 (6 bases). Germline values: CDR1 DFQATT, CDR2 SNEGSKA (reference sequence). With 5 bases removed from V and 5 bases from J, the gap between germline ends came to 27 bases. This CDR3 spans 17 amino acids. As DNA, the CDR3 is TGCAGTGCTCCCCAAGGGAGGAGCCGCGATGTTTGGGAGACCCAGTACTTC. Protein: CSAPQGRSRDVWETQYF.

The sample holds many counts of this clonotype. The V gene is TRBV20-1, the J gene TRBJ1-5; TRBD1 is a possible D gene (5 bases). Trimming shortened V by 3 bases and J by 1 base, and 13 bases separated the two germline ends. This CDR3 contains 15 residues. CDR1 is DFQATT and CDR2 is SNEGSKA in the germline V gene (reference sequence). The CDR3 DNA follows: TGCAGTGCTAGCGTTGGGACGGTGAGCAATCAGCCCCAGCATTTT. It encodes CSASVGTVSNQPQHF.